One and the same sample provided the 9 T cell receptor beta chains below, sequenced in a study of T cell changes during pregnancy in multiple sclerosis. Sequenced by immunoSEQ multiplex PCR; TCRdb stores in-frame clones only, minus some. The sample consists of approximately 70,000 clones, 91% of them appearing once. This specimen consisted of peripheral blood, obtained in the third trimester of pregnancy. These receptors originate from a female donor in good health, enrolled as a control in a pregnancy study.

The chain carries TRBV2 and TRBJ1-1; 11 positions match TRBD1. After removal of 7 bases from V and 4 bases from J, the junction contained 11 bases not matched to a gene. This CDR3 is built from 16 residues. CDR1 SNHLY and CDR2 FYNNEI come from the germline V gene. CDR3 amino acids: CASTLRGTGGPTEAFF. Written as DNA, the CDR3 is TGTGCCAGCACTCTTCGGGGGACAGGGGGTCCCACTGAAGCTTTCTTT.

V usage is TRBV6-1 and J usage is TRBJ2-3, with TRBD1 matching 8 bases. The germline V gene has CDR1 MNHNS and CDR2 SASEGT. This CDR3 is 16 amino acids long. With V trimmed by 4 bases and J by 2 bases, 8 bases remained unmatched. This chain's CDR3 is CASSARTGWNTDTQYF. CDR3 nucleotides: TGTGCCAGCAGTGCCCGGACAGGGTGGAACACAGATACGCAGTATTTT.

The V gene is TRBV4-1, the J gene TRBJ1-1; D remains ambiguous. The V end was cut by 2 bases, the J end by 3 bases, with 4 bases between. Germline V CDR1 and CDR2: MGHRA, YSYEKL. The CDR3 length is 12 residues. CDR3 bases: TGCGCCAGCAGCCAAAGCTACACTGAAGCTTTCTTT. Protein product: CASSQSYTEAFF.

This rearrangement joins TRBV6-5 to TRBJ1-1, with unresolved D. Trimming removed 2 bases at V and 3 bases at J, with 7 bases between. Per germline, CDR1 MNHEY and CDR2 SVGAGI. The CDR3 extends over 13 amino acids. The CDR3 loop reads CASSYGQYTEAFF. CDR3 DNA: TGTGCCAGCAGTTACGGCCAGTACACTGAAGCTTTCTTT.

The chain uses TRBV5-1 and TRBJ2-5, with D tentatively TRBD1 (8 bases). CDR3 length equals 14 residues. CDR1 is SGHRS, CDR2 YFSETQ, per germline. Trimming stripped 2 bases from V and 5 bases from J, with 13 bases between. The CDR3 nucleotides are TGCGCCAGCAGCTTCGACAGGGGAGGGGAGACCCAGTACTTC. Amino acids: CASSFDRGGETQYF. Drawing the rest from reference TRBV5-1 and TRBJ2-5, the complete variable domain is KAGVTQTPRYLIKTRGQQVTLSCSPISGHRSVSWYQQTPGQGLQFLFEYFSETQRNKGNFPGRFSGRQFSNSRSEMNVSTLELGDSALYLCASSFDRGGETQYFGPGTRLLVL.

The CDR3: CASSLTGQGGSGNTIYF. The CDR3 DNA reads as TGTGCCAGCAGCTTAACGGGACAGGGGGGGTCTGGAAACACCATATATTTT. J is TRBJ1-3 and V is TRBV7-9; 11 positions match TRBD1. This CDR3 region has 17 residues. CDR1 is SEHNR, CDR2 FQNEAQ, per germline (reference sequence). V lost 2 bases to trimming and J lost 1 base; unmatched junction nucleotides: 4.

The V and J genes are TRBV30 and TRBJ2-1; 9 bases align to TRBD2. The CDR3 has 17 amino acids. Germline CDR1 GTSNPN, CDR2 SVGIG (reference sequence). J was trimmed by 4 bases and V by 3 bases; bases with no gene match: 13. The CDR3, as DNA: TGTGCCTGGAGCCAACCATTGACTAGCGGCTCTTACAATGAGCAGTTCTTC. Translating gives CAWSQPLTSGSYNEQFF.

CDR3 coding DNA: TGTGCCAGCAGCTTGGGGGAGGGGAAAGAAGAGACCCAGTACTTC. Its translation is CASSLGEGKEETQYF. The genes are TRBV5-5 and TRBJ2-5, with TRBD2 identical over 7 bases. The CDR3 is made up of 15 amino acids. Germline CDR1 SGHKS, CDR2 YYEKEE (reference sequence). The V segment lost 0 bases and the J segment 3 bases; nucleotides outside the gene matches: 5. The whole variable domain, filled in from reference TRBV5-5 and TRBJ2-5, reads DAGVTQSPTHLIKTRGQQVTLRCSPISGHKSVSWYQQVLGQGPQFIFQYYEKEERGRGNFPDRFSARQFPNYSSELNVNALLLGDSALYLCASSLGEGKEETQYFGPGTRLLVL.

J is TRBJ2-7 and V is TRBV28, with D tentatively TRBD2 (5 bases). The V gene's germline CDR1 is MDHEN and CDR2 SYDVKM. CDR3 length equals 14 residues. Trimming removed 11 bases from V and 5 bases from J, with 22 bases in between. The DNA of the CDR3 is TGTGCCTCAAGTGAAGGGAGAAGCATCCACGAGCAGTACTTC. This codes for CASSEGRSIHEQYF.